Listed here is a single T cell receptor (beta chain). The same CDR3 also results from other DNA sequences found in this sample. The sample originates from a study of blood T cell repertoires in COVID-19. On the study more broadly: Sample material is recorded as cDNA or gDNA derived from T cells, B-cell-depleted T cells, or PBMCs.

The data were produced by immunoSEQ multiplex PCR, yet TCRdb's version contains in-frame clones alone and is incomplete. Of about 160,000 clones in the sample, about 80% were seen once. There are 15 residues in the CDR3. Deletions cut 1 base from V and 2 bases from J, with 10 bases between. Looked up from germline, CDR1 is SGHTA and CDR2 is FQGNSA. The J gene is TRBJ2-3, the V gene TRBV7-2, with D possibly matching TRBD2 (5 bases). The TCR was taken from an older woman who had recovered from COVID-19. Sequenced sample: PBMCs or T cells enriched from blood (not recorded which). As DNA, the CDR3 is TGTGCCAGCAGCTTAGGGCTAGCTTACACAGATACGCAGTATTTT. It codes for CASSLGLAYTDTQYF.